This TCR beta chain was found in a study of T cell responses to AZD1222 COVID-19 vaccine (dated by TCRdb to the early 2020s). As for the study more broadly: A total of 230 to 250 trial participants underwent TCR sequencing, of whom approximately 210 received two doses of AZD1222 and some 25 received two doses of the MenACWY control vaccine. Trial participants were enrolled by age into subgroups of 18-55, 56-69 and 70-plus years, and 148, 28 and 57 TCR-sequenced participants, respectively, were included in these subgroups. On the study overall, not on this receptor specifically: After two AZD1222 doses, spike-specific TCR breadth and depth were significantly higher than at day 0 and than in MenACWY recipients. Conclusions about previously exposed vaccinees were limited because only 6 or 7 AZD1222 recipients were SARS-CoV-2 seropositive at baseline. Because no samples from the day 14 peak response were available, repertoires could be characterized only after the peak T cell response. The whole spike protein was spanned by vaccine-associated CD4 TCRs, and dominant responses were seen in regions 160-218 and 743-854. The 56-69-year group was small, and its depth increase did not reach significance, likely because of low power. Nearly half of unique spike-specific TCRs reportedly recognized epitopes outside regions mutated in the B.1.351 and B.1.1.7 variants. Participants were mostly white British, with more females than males. The authors suggested clonal diversity may have been underestimated.

In the paper's terms, the time point label means: about 28 days (+/-7) after the second vaccine dose. Because spike-specific TCR depth and breadth did not differ between the two schedules, AZD1222 recipients who got a second dose at roughly 4 weeks were pooled with those who got a second dose at roughly 12 weeks. Vaccinee samples came from UK trials COV001 and COV002, including a single-blind randomized controlled phase 2/3 trial of AZD1222 (ChAdOx1 nCoV-19) in healthy adults. For TCRbeta chain sequencing, PBMC samples were collected from trial participants at day 0 and at day 28 after the second dose. The CDR3 regions of human TCRbeta chains were analyzed by immunosequencing. As for the original processing: TCRs in the repertoires were matched against a reference library of SARS-CoV-2-specific TCRs that had been generated with the MIRA antigen-specificity platform. Breadth was defined as the fraction of unique TCRs that were SARS-CoV-2-associated. Depth was defined as the fraction of total T cells that were SARS-CoV-2-associated. Using the MIRA data, each spike-specific TCR was mapped to the spike region that the TCR reacts to and placed in a CD4 or CD8 class. Log10-transformed breadth and depth values were compared by one-way ANOVA with Sidak's multiple comparisons tests. TCRdb re-hosts the immuneACCESS table, in-frame sequences only. Its copies lack some clones; in the studies checked, an unresolved V gene accounts for under half of them, and the cause for the rest is not known. V, J and clone size are taken as reported in that table, and D and trimming were inferred from the DNA itself. This sample holds over 85,000 clones; about 81% were observed only once. The ten largest clones add up to approximately 15% of the sample.

V loses 5 bases, J loses 5 bases, and the germline ends lie 13 bases apart. CDR1 and CDR2 are drawn from the germline V gene (reference sequence): SGHKS, YYEKEE. Spanning cysteine to phenylalanine, the CDR3 consists of 13 amino acids. The kept DNA is CDR3 alone, 39 bases in frame from the first base. As regards this clone: Its antigen specificity is not known. Base qualities are missing; no much larger clone stands one base away.

The specimen was peripheral blood, collected 28 days after the second AZD1222 dose. This receptor chain uses TRBV5-5 and TRBJ1-2, with TRBD1 perhaps the D gene, on 5 matching bases. This TCR was sampled from an adult who received the AZD1222 COVID-19 vaccine. The nucleotide sequence is TGTGCCAGCAGTCGACAGCTCGAATATGGCTACACCTTC. It codes for CASSRQLEYGYTF.